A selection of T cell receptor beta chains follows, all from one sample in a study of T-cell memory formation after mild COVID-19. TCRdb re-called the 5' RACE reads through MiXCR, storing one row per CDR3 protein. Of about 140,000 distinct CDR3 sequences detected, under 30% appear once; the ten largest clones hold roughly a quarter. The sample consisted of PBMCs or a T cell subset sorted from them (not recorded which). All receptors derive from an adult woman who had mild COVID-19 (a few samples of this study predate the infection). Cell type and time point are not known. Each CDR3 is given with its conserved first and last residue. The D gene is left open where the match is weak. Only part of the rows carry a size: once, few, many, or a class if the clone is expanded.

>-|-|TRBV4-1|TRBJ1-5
CASSLGGGAVDQPQHF
TGCGCCAGCAGCCTCGGCGGGGGGGCGGTCGATCAGCCCCAGCATTTT
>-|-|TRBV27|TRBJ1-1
CASSFGGVAFF
TGTGCCAGCAGTTTCGGGGGGGTGGCTTTCTTT
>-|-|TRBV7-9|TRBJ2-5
CASSSARRGETQYF
TGTGCCAGCAGCTCAGCGCGGAGGGGAGAGACCCAGTACTTC
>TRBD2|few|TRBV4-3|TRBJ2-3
CASSQEGVWAGEGADTQYF
TGCGCCAGCAGCCAAGAAGGAGTTTGGGCGGGAGAAGGGGCAGATACGCAGTATTTT
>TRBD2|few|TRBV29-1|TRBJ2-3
CSVEVWRGANSGLSTDTQYF
TGCAGCGTTGAAGTTTGGCGGGGGGCAAACTCCGGTCTTAGCACAGATACGCAGTATTTT
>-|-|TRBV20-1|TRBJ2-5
CSARLASGSGGIQETQYF
TGCAGTGCTAGGCTTGCATCGGGATCCGGGGGAATTCAAGAGACCCAGTACTTC
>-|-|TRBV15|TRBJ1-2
CATSTRDLPFYGYTF
TGTGCCACCAGCACCCGCGACCTCCCCTTCTACGGCTACACCTTC
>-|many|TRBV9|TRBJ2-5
CASSEKVDLLQETQYF
TGTGCCAGCAGCGAAAAGGTCGACCTACTCCAAGAGACCCAGTACTTC
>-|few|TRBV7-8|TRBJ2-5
CASSLGSEGQIQETQYF
TGTGCCAGCAGCTTAGGATCGGAGGGACAGATCCAAGAGACCCAGTACTTC
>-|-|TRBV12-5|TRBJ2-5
CASGLAPGRQETQYF
TGTGCTAGTGGTTTGGCCCCAGGGAGGCAAGAGACCCAGTACTTC
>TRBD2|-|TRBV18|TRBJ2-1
CASSPERGSSYNEQFF
TGTGCCAGCTCCCCTGAGCGGGGCAGCTCCTACAATGAGCAGTTCTTC
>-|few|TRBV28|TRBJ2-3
CASDGNTDTQYF
TGTGCCAGCGATGGAAACACAGATACGCAGTATTTT
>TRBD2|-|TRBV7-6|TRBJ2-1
CASSLAMGGSSYNEQFF
TGTGCCAGCAGCTTAGCGATGGGCGGGAGCTCCTACAATGAGCAGTTCTTC
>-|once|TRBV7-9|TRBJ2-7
CASSPGTHLYEKYF
TGTGCCAGCAGCCCCGGGACCCATCTATACGAGAAGTACTTC
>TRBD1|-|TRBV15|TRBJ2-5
CATSRDLGDSVETQYF
TGTGCCACCAGCAGAGATCTTGGGGACAGCGTAGAGACCCAGTACTTC
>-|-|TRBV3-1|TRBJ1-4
CASSQVGGWTDNEKLFF
TGTGCCAGCAGCCAAGTAGGGGGGTGGACAGATAATGAAAAACTGTTTTTT
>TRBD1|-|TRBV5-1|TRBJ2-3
CASKGQSVADTQYF
TGCGCCAGCAAGGGACAGTCAGTTGCAGATACGCAGTATTTT
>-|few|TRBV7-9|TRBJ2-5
CASRPIQETQYF
TGTGCCAGCCGTCCGATCCAAGAGACCCAGTACTTC
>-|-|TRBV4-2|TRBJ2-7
CASSQTRTESYEQYF
TGTGCCAGCAGCCAGACACGGACAGAGAGCTACGAGCAGTACTTC
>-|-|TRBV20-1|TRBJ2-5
CSASWLGAYQETQYF
TGCAGTGCTTCCTGGTTGGGGGCGTACCAAGAGACCCAGTACTTC
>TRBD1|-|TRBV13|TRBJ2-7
CASSSDRVSSYEQYF
TGTGCCAGCAGCTCCGACAGGGTTAGCTCCTACGAGCAGTACTTC
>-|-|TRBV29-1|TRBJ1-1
CSVETMTTEAFF
TGCAGCGTGGAAACTATGACCACTGAAGCTTTCTTT
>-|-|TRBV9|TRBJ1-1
CASSGEWMSEAFF
TGTGCCAGCAGCGGAGAGTGGATGTCTGAAGCTTTCTTT
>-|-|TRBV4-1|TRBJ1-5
CASSQEKRAQPQHF
TGCGCCAGCAGCCAAGAGAAGCGGGCTCAGCCCCAGCATTTT
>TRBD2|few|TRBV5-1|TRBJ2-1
CASSPGTSGSPYNEQFF
TGCGCCAGCAGCCCAGGGACTAGCGGGAGTCCCTACAATGAGCAGTTCTTC
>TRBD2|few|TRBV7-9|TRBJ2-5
CASSQSGGWRETQYF
TGTGCCAGCAGCCAGAGCGGGGGATGGCGGGAGACCCAGTACTTC
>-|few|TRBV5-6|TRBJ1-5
CASSLRNSQPQHF
TGTGCCAGCAGCTTGAGAAACTCCCAGCCCCAGCATTTT
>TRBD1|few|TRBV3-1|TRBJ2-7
CASSQEHRDRGSYEQYF
TGTGCCAGCAGCCAAGAACACCGGGACAGGGGTTCCTACGAGCAGTACTTC
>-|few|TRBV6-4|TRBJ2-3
CASSDQGWNTDTQYF
TGTGCCAGCAGTGACCAGGGGTGGAACACAGATACGCAGTATTTT
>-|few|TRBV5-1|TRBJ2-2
CASSLGPNTGELFF
TGCGCCAGCAGCTTGGGACCCAACACCGGGGAGCTGTTTTTT
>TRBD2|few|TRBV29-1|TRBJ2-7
CSVAAGVGIEQYF
TGCAGCGTTGCTGCGGGAGTGGGCATCGAGCAGTACTTC
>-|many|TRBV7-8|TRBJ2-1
CASSPYYSSYNEQFF
TGTGCCAGCAGCCCTTACTATAGCTCCTACAATGAGCAGTTCTTC
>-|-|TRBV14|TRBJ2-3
CASSQGKTSTDTQYF
TGTGCCAGCAGCCAAGGGAAGACTAGCACAGATACGCAGTATTTT
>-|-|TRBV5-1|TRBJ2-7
CASSSGQTGPSYEQYF
TGCGCCAGCAGCTCTGGACAGACCGGGCCCTCCTACGAGCAGTACTTC
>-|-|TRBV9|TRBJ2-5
CASSVASGWETQYF
TGTGCCAGCAGCGTAGCTTCGGGGTGGGAGACCCAGTACTTC
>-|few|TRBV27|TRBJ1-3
CASSFQGSSGNTIYF
TGTGCCAGCAGTTTTCAGGGGTCTAGTGGAAACACCATATATTTT
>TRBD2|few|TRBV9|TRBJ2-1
CASSVEGTSDNEQFF
TGTGCCAGCAGCGTAGAGGGGACTAGCGACAATGAGCAGTTCTTC
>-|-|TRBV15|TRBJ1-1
CATSHDNTEAFF
TGTGCCACCAGTCACGACAACACTGAAGCTTTCTTT
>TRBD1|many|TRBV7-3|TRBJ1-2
CASSSSQGVGYTF
TGTGCCAGCAGCTCATCTCAGGGGGTTGGCTACACCTTC
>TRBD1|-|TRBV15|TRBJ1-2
CATSRDHWDRANYGYTF
TGTGCCACCAGCAGAGATCACTGGGACAGGGCTAACTATGGCTACACCTTC